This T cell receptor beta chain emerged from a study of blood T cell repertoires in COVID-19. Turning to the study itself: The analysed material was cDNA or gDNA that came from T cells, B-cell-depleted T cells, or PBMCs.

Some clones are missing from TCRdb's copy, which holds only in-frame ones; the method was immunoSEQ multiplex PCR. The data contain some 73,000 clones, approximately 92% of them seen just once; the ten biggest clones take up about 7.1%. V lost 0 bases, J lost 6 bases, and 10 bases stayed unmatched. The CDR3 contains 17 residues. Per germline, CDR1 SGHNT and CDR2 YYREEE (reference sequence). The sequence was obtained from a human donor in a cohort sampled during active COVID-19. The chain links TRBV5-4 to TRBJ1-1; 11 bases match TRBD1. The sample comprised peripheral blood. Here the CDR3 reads CASSLGGQGAREAEAFF. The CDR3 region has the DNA TGTGCCAGCAGCTTGGGTGGACAGGGGGCGCGAGAGGCTGAAGCTTTCTTT.